These T cell receptor beta chains were read from a single sample in a study of cytomegalovirus exposure and HLA in healthy donors. The assay was immunoSEQ multiplex PCR, and TCRdb's table has in-frame clones only and misses some. The sample lists about 150,000 clones, around 9.6% occurring once. The sample was PBMCs. The origin of the receptors is a male donor in good health and CMV-seronegative. The CDR3 runs from the conserved cysteine through the conserved F or W. Fields, in order: D gene, V gene, J gene, clone size, CDR3 protein, CDR3 DNA. D genes are given only for firm matches. Clone size is stated in some rows and not others, as once, few, many or a class when expanded.

D: .; V: TRBV6-1; J: TRBJ1-3; size: few; CDR3: CASMLGAASGNTIYF; DNA: TGTGCCAGCATGTTGGGGGCAGCCTCTGGAAACACCATATATTTT
D: .; V: TRBV7-2; J: TRBJ2-7; size: few; CDR3: CASSGGGGENEQYF; DNA: TGTGCCAGCTCCGGGGGAGGGGGGGAAAACGAGCAGTACTTC
D: TRBD1; V: TRBV29-1; J: TRBJ2-5; size: .; CDR3: CSGRQGQETQYF; DNA: TGCAGTGGTAGACAGGGCCAAGAGACCCAGTACTTC
D: .; V: TRBV29-1; J: TRBJ1-1; size: .; CDR3: CSVEDGSWGPTEAFF; DNA: TGCAGCGTTGAAGATGGCAGTTGGGGGCCCACTGAAGCTTTCTTT
D: .; V: TRBV2; J: TRBJ1-1; size: few; CDR3: CASSEMGGTEAFF; DNA: TGTGCCAGCAGTGAAATGGGGGGCACTGAAGCTTTCTTT
D: .; V: TRBV7-9; J: TRBJ2-4; size: few; CDR3: CASSFPPELEAF; DNA: TGTGCCAGCAGCTTCCCCCCGGAGTTAGAGGCCTTC
D: .; V: TRBV7-3; J: TRBJ1-2; size: few; CDR3: CASSFGHSYGYTF; DNA: TGTGCCAGCAGCTTCGGACACTCCTATGGCTACACCTTC
D: .; V: TRBV28; J: TRBJ2-1; size: few; CDR3: CASSLLGLGGLRNEQFF; DNA: TGTGCCAGCAGTTTATTGGGGTTGGGGGGGCTGAGAAATGAGCAGTTCTTC
D: .; V: TRBV7-2; J: TRBJ1-1; size: .; CDR3: CASSTYRQVEGTEAFF; DNA: TGTGCCAGCAGCACCTACAGACAGGTTGAGGGGACTGAAGCTTTCTTT
D: TRBD1; V: TRBV28; J: TRBJ2-7; size: few; CDR3: CASSFVGTGASYGQYF; DNA: TGTGCCAGCAGTTTCGTGGGGACAGGGGCCTCCTACGGGCAGTACTTC
D: .; V: TRBV5-6; J: TRBJ1-1; size: few; CDR3: CASSRGGPVTFF; DNA: TGTGCCAGCAGCCGGGGGGGGCCCGTAACTTTCTTT
D: .; V: TRBV28; J: TRBJ2-1; size: few; CDR3: CASSLERIRNEQFF; DNA: TGTGCCAGCAGTTTGGAGCGGATCAGGAATGAGCAGTTCTTC
D: .; V: TRBV4-2; J: TRBJ1-1; size: few; CDR3: CASSQEVGDAEMNTEAFF; DNA: TGTGCCAGCAGCCAAGAAGTCGGAGACGCCGAAATGAACACTGAAGCTTTCTTT
D: TRBD2; V: TRBV29-1; J: TRBJ2-1; size: few; CDR3: CSVLTSGSHNEQFF; DNA: TGCAGCGTTCTAACTAGCGGGAGCCACAATGAGCAGTTCTTC
D: .; V: TRBV7-9; J: TRBJ1-1; size: .; CDR3: CASSSTGSQLPTEAFF; DNA: TGTGCCAGCAGCTCCACAGGGTCCCAGTTACCCACTGAAGCTTTCTTT
D: TRBD1; V: TRBV18; J: TRBJ1-1; size: few; CDR3: CASSIRDREAFF; DNA: TGTGCCAGCTCAATCCGGGACAGGGAAGCTTTCTTT
D: TRBD1; V: TRBV5-1; J: TRBJ1-6; size: .; CDR3: CASSLEGAKSPLHF; DNA: TGCGCCAGCAGCTTGGAGGGGGCCAAATCACCCCTCCACTTT
D: TRBD2; V: TRBV11-2; J: TRBJ2-1; size: few; CDR3: CASSPFSSGRANEQFF; DNA: TGTGCCAGCAGCCCATTTAGTAGCGGGAGGGCCAATGAGCAGTTCTTC
D: TRBD2; V: TRBV5-4; J: TRBJ2-3; size: few; CDR3: CASSRIAGGADTQYF; DNA: TGTGCCAGCAGCAGAATAGCGGGAGGTGCAGATACGCAGTATTTT
D: .; V: TRBV11-2; J: TRBJ2-6; size: few; CDR3: CASSPVMSSGANVLTF; DNA: TGTGCCAGCAGCCCCGTAATGAGCTCTGGGGCCAACGTCCTGACTTTC
D: .; V: TRBV27; J: TRBJ2-5; size: few; CDR3: CASSLVGFETQYF; DNA: TGTGCCAGCAGTCTAGTGGGTTTTGAGACCCAGTACTTC
D: .; V: TRBV4-3; J: TRBJ1-5; size: .; CDR3: CASSPARFNQPQHF; DNA: TGCGCCAGCAGCCCCGCCAGGTTCAATCAGCCCCAGCATTTT